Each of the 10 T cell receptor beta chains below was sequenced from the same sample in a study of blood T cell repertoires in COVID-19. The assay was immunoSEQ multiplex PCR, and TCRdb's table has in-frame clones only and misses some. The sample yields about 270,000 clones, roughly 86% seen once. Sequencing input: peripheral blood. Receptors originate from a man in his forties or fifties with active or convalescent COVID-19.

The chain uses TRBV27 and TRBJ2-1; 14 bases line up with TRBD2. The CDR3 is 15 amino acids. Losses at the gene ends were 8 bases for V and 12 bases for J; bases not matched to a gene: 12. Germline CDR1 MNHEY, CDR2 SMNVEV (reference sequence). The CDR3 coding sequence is TGTGCCAGCGGAGTCCCGGGACTAGCGGGAGCACTGCAGTTCTTC. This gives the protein CASGVPGLAGALQFF.

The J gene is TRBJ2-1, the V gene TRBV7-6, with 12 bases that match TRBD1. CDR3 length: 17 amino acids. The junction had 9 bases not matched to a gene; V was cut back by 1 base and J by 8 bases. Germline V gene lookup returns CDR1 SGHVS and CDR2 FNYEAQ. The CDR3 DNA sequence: TGTGCCAGCAGCTTAGAACTGGGACAGGGGGCTCGGGATGAGCAGTTCTTC. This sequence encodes CASSLELGQGARDEQFF.

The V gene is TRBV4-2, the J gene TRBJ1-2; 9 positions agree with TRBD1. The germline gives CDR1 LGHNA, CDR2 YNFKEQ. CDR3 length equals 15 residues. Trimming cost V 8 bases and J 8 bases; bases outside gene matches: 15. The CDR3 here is CASGLEPGTGNGYTF. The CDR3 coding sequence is TGTGCCAGCGGATTAGAGCCCGGGACAGGGAACGGCTACACCTTC.

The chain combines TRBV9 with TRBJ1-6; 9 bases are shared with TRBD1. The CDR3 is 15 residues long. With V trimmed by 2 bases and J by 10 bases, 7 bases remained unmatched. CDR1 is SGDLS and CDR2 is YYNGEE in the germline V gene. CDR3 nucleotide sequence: TGTGCCAGCAGCGTTGGGACAGGGACGTCATCACCCCTCCACTTT. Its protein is CASSVGTGTSSPLHF.

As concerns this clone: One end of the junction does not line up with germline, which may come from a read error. The CDR3 protein is CASSLMNTKAFF. The CDR3 DNA reads as TGTGCCAGCAGCCTAATGAACACTAAAGCTTTCTTT. This sequence joins TRBV2 and TRBJ1-1; D not certain. Germline values: CDR1 SNHLY, CDR2 FYNNEI. The CDR3 runs to 12 residues.

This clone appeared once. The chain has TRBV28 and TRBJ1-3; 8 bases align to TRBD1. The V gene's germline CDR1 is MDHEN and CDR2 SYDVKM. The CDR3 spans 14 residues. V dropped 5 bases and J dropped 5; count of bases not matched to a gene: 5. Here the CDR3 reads CASSQGQDRNTIYF. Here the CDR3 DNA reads TGTGCCAGCAGTCAGGGACAGGACAGAAACACCATATATTTT.

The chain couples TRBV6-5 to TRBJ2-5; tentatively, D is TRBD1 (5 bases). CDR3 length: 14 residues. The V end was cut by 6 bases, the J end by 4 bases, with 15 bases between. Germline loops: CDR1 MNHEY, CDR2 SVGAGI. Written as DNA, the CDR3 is TGTGCCAGCAGATTCCAGATGGGGCCAGAGACCCAGTACTTC. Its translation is CASRFQMGPETQYF.

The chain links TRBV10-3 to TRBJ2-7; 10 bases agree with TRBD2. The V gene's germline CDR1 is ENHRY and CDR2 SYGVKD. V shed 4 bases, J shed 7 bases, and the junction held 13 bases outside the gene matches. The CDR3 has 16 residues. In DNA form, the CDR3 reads TGTGCCATCAGTGGCAGAAGCGGGAGGGAATCGGGGGAGCAGTACTTC. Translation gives CAISGRSGRESGEQYF.

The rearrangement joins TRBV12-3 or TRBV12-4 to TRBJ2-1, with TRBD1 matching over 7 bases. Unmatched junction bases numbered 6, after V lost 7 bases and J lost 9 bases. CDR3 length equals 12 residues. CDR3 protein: CASTNTGAEQFF. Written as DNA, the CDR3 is TGTGCCAGCACCAACACAGGGGCTGAGCAGTTCTTC.

CDR3 bases: TGTGCCAGCAGGAAAAGTGGACTAGCGGGGGAGAATGAGCAGTTCTTC. Protein sequence: CASRKSGLAGENEQFF. The V call is TRBV6-6, the J call TRBJ2-1, with TRBD2 matching over 13 bases. The CDR3 is made up of 16 amino acids. Trimming removed 6 bases from V and 7 bases from J; junction bases left unmatched: 9. Germline CDR1 is MNHNY and CDR2 is SVGAGI (reference sequence).